The 26 T cell receptor beta chains reported below all come from one sample, sequenced in a study of blood T cell repertoires in COVID-19 (dated by TCRdb to 2018 to 2021). Receptor amplification or capture employed the immunoSEQ multiplex PCR assay. TCRdb re-hosts the immuneACCESS table, in-frame sequences only. Its copies lack some clones; in the studies checked, an unresolved V gene accounts for under half of them, and the cause for the rest is not known. Recorded for this sample are 40,000 to 50,000 clones; 65% to 90% of them occurred a single time. The ten largest clonotypes hold over 2.5% of the sample. Source material: peripheral blood. The receptors shown here come from a woman of 80 years or more with acute or convalescent COVID-19.

The V gene is TRBV18, the J gene TRBJ2-2; D perhaps matches TRBD2 (5 bases). Germline assignment: CDR1 KGHSH and CDR2 LQKENI. V shed 0 bases and J shed 2 bases, with 10 bases lying between them. The CDR3 spans 16 residues. CDR3 sequence: CASSPPSRGNTGELFF. The CDR3 region has the DNA TGTGCCAGCTCACCACCGAGCCGGGGAAACACCGGGGAGCTGTTTTTT.

The gene calls are TRBV14 and TRBJ2-1; D is possibly TRBD2 (5 bases). Germline values: CDR1 SGHDN, CDR2 FVKESK. Trimming took off 3 bases at V and 5 bases at J, with 17 bases between the two ends. The CDR3 spans 16 residues. CDR3 amino acids: CASSQLPDFGHNEQFF. CDR3 nucleotide sequence: TGTGCCAGCAGCCAGCTGCCGGACTTTGGGCACAATGAGCAGTTCTTC.

The gene calls are TRBV18 and TRBJ2-4; D may be TRBD2 (6 bases). CDR1 and CDR2 (germline): KGHSH, LQKENI. The V gene lost 0 bases and the J gene lost 5 bases, with 11 bases spanning the gap. The CDR3 has 15 residues. Here the CDR3 reads CASSPPSGGENIQYF. The CDR3 DNA reads TGTGCCAGCTCACCACCGAGTGGCGGGGAAAACATTCAGTACTTC.

The rearrangement uses TRBV19 and TRBJ1-3, with a possible D match to TRBD1 (5 bases). This CDR3 region has 15 residues. V lost 2 bases and J 4 bases, leaving 12 bases between the germline ends. CDR1 LNHDA and CDR2 SQIVND come from the germline V gene (reference sequence). CDR3 in DNA: TGTGCCAGTAGTATATCCCGGACAAGAGGAAACACCATATATTTT. It encodes CASSISRTRGNTIYF.

The genes are TRBV27 and TRBJ2-7; 9 bases line up with TRBD1. The V gene end was trimmed by 6 bases and the J gene end by 1 base; junction bases not matched to a gene: 7. The CDR3 spans 15 residues. Germline CDR1 and CDR2: MNHEY and SMNVEV (reference sequence). The CDR3 coding sequence is TGTGCCAGCAGGGAACAGGGGGCTTATTCCTACGAGCAGTACTTC. Amino acid sequence: CASREQGAYSYEQYF.

The chain joins TRBV6-1 to TRBJ2-1, with 7 positions matching TRBD1. CDR3 length equals 16 residues. J gave up 3 bases and V 4 bases, and 9 bases lay outside the gene matches. Germline CDR1 and CDR2: MNHNS and SASEGT. CDR3 sequence (DNA): TGTGCCAGCAGTGTAATGACGGGACAGAGCTACAATGAGCAGTTCTTC. Translated, it gives CASSVMTGQSYNEQFF.

The chain couples TRBV19 to TRBJ2-3, with D perhaps matching TRBD2 (5 bases). Germline V lookup: CDR1 LNHDA, CDR2 SQIVND (reference sequence). With 5 bases removed from V and 4 bases from J, the gap between germline ends came to 13 bases. The CDR3 consists of 14 residues. The DNA of the CDR3 is TGTGCCAGTAGTGTACTAGGCCCCGCAGATACGCAGTATTTT. It is translated as CASSVLGPADTQYF.

The chain is built from TRBV6-5 and TRBJ2-7, with D uncertain. V gave up 7 bases and J gave up 0 bases, with 7 bases separating them. The CDR3 contains 12 residues. Germline values: CDR1 MNHEY, CDR2 SVGAGI. The CDR3 region is CASTGNSYEQYF. In DNA form, the CDR3 reads TGTGCCAGCACAGGCAACTCCTACGAGCAGTACTTC.

This clone has just a few counts. The V gene is TRBV2, the J gene TRBJ1-2; tentative D call: TRBD1 (5 bases). Germline V gene lookup returns CDR1 SNHLY and CDR2 FYNNEI. Trimming removed 8 bases at V and 3 bases at J, with 16 bases between. The CDR3 has 14 amino acids. The CDR3 loop is CASQRGGTDYGYTF. The CDR3 bases are TGTGCCAGCCAGCGGGGGGGGACCGACTATGGCTACACCTTC.

This chain connects TRBV4-1 to TRBJ2-1; 15 bases are shared with TRBD2. The CDR3 totals 17 residues. Germline V gene lookup returns CDR1 MGHRA and CDR2 YSYEKL. V lost 4 bases, J lost 7 bases, and 8 bases stayed unmatched. CDR3 region: CASSLRTSGGALNEQFF. The CDR3 DNA reads as TGCGCCAGCAGCCTACGGACTAGCGGGGGGGCCCTGAATGAGCAGTTCTTC.

The chain is built from TRBV9 and TRBJ1-1; tentative D call: TRBD1 (5 bases). The V gene's germline CDR1 is SGDLS and CDR2 YYNGEE. V was cut by 4 bases and J by 3 bases, with 7 bases left in between. The CDR3 has 12 residues. The CDR3 coding sequence is TGTGCCAGCAGCCCACAGGACACTGAAGCTTTCTTT. Encoded protein: CASSPQDTEAFF. The variable domain in full, with the rest retrieved from reference TRBV9 and TRBJ1-1, is DSGVTQTPKHLITATGQRVTLRCSPRSGDLSVYWYQQSLDQGLQFLIQYYNGEERAKGNILERFSAQQFPDLHSELNLSSLELGDSALYFCASSPQDTEAFFGQGTRLTVV.

The V call is TRBV19, the J call TRBJ1-2; the match to TRBD1 covers 7 bases. This CDR3 spans 12 amino acids. V was pared by 3 bases and J by 13 bases, with 8 bases of the junction left unmatched. The germline CDR1 and CDR2 sequences are LNHDA and SQIVND (reference sequence). This CDR3 reads CASSIGDSSSTF. CDR3 DNA sequence: TGTGCCAGTAGTATCGGGGACAGTTCATCCACCTTC. Looking up the rest from reference TRBV19 and TRBJ1-2 gives the full variable domain: DGGITQSPKYLFRKEGQNVTLSCEQNLNHDAMYWYRQDPGQGLRLIYYSQIVNDFQKGDIAEGYSVSREKKESFPLTVTSAQKNPTAFYLCASSIGDSSSTFGSGTRLTVV.

J is TRBJ2-7 and V is TRBV2, with 7 bases matching TRBD2. Germline CDR1 reads SNHLY; CDR2 reads FYNNEI. The CDR3 runs 14 residues. V gave up 5 bases and J gave up 4 bases; unmatched junction bases: 8. The CDR3 spells CASSSGGGPYEQYF. CDR3 bases: TGTGCCAGCAGTTCAGGCGGGGGTCCTTACGAGCAGTACTTC.

The J gene is TRBJ2-5, the V gene TRBV5-4; D is possibly TRBD2 (6 bases). The CDR3 consists of 14 residues. CDR1 SGHNT and CDR2 YYREEE come from the germline V gene (reference sequence). Trimming cost V 2 bases and J 5 bases, with 13 bases left between them. CDR3 amino acids: CASSFGGTGETQYF. The CDR3 DNA sequence: TGTGCCAGCAGCTTCGGAGGGACCGGGGAGACCCAGTACTTC.

The V call is TRBV7-2, the J call TRBJ1-5, with D possibly matching TRBD1 (5 bases). Trimming left V 0 bases short and J 4 bases short, with 19 bases between. Germline CDR1 reads SGHTA; CDR2 reads FQGNSA. The CDR3 spans 18 residues. The CDR3, as DNA: TGTGCCAGCAGCTTAGCTGGGCAGGGAGGGGCTAGGAATCAGCCCCAGCATTTT. Translation: CASSLAGQGGARNQPQHF.

The rearrangement uses TRBV10-2 and TRBJ2-7; D call uncertain. Trimming stripped 2 bases from V and 5 bases from J, with 13 bases between. Germline CDR1 is WSHSY and CDR2 is SAAADI. This CDR3 is built from 14 residues. The CDR3 spells CASSEMSGTHEQYF. CDR3 DNA sequence: TGCGCCAGCAGTGAGATGTCAGGAACCCACGAGCAGTACTTC.

The V and J genes are TRBV2 and TRBJ2-2; no definite D call. This CDR3 region has 13 residues. Germline lookup yields CDR1 SNHLY and CDR2 FYNNEI. Trimming removed 8 bases from V and 4 bases from J, with 11 bases in between. The CDR3 loop reads CASGLLFTGELFF. The CDR3 coding sequence is TGTGCCAGCGGGCTTCTTTTCACCGGGGAGCTGTTTTTT.

A single count supports this clone. V gene TRBV30 combines with J gene TRBJ1-6, with TRBD1 matching 11 bases. Germline CDR1 and CDR2: GTSNPN and SVGIG (reference sequence). After removal of 3 bases from V and 2 bases from J, the junction contained 3 bases not matched to a gene. CDR3 length equals 16 residues. CDR3 DNA sequence: TGTGCCTGGAGAGGACAGGGGGCGGCCTATAATTCACCCCTCCACTTT. It yields the protein CAWRGQGAAYNSPLHF.

The J gene is TRBJ1-6, the V gene TRBV30, with 7 bases lining up with TRBD1. This CDR3 is built from 15 residues. Looked up from germline, CDR1 is GTSNPN and CDR2 is SVGIG (reference sequence). V was clipped by 1 base and J by 6 bases; unmatched bases: 6. CDR3 in amino acids: CAWSEGAGANSPLHF. The CDR3 nucleotides are TGTGCCTGGAGTGAGGGGGCAGGGGCTAATTCACCCCTCCACTTT.

The chain employs TRBV5-8 and TRBJ2-2; D not resolved. V dropped 2 bases and J dropped 1 base, with 6 bases sitting between them. Germline values: CDR1 SGHTS, CDR2 YDEGEE. CDR3 length: 14 amino acids. CDR3 nucleotides: TGTGCCAGCAGCTTACGGAGGAACACCGGGGAGCTGTTTTTT. Amino acids: CASSLRRNTGELFF.

The rearrangement links TRBV18 to TRBJ1-4; 9 bases match TRBD1. From germline, CDR1 is KGHSH and CDR2 LQKENI. This CDR3 spans 16 amino acids. J was trimmed by 5 bases and V by 3 bases; bases with no gene match: 7. In nucleotides, the CDR3 is TGTGCCAGCTCACCGACACAGGGGGCCCTGAATGAAAAACTGTTTTTT. Translating it yields CASSPTQGALNEKLFF.

For the CDR3, the DNA is TGTGCCAGCAGCCCGACACCGGAGGGCCGGACAGGGGGAAATTCACCCCTCCACTTT. Translated: CASSPTPEGRTGGNSPLHF. The chain couples TRBV13 to TRBJ1-6, with TRBD1 identical over 10 bases. Germline loops: CDR1 PRHDT, CDR2 FYEKMQ (reference sequence). The CDR3 length is 19 residues. J lost 7 bases, V lost 5 bases, and 17 bases had no gene match.

This chain connects TRBV20-1 to TRBJ1-1; D is unresolved. Trimming pared 6 bases from V and 1 base from J, leaving 6 bases between. CDR1 and CDR2 from the germline V gene are DFQATT and SNEGSKA (reference sequence). The CDR3 runs to 11 residues. In DNA, the CDR3 is TGCAGTGCCGAGCAGAACACTGAAGCTTTCTTT. Encoded protein: CSAEQNTEAFF.

V is TRBV2 and J is TRBJ1-1, with D perhaps matching TRBD1 (6 bases). The V gene's germline CDR1 is SNHLY and CDR2 FYNNEI. Trimming removed 3 bases from V and 5 bases from J, with 10 bases in between. This CDR3 is built from 13 residues. CDR3: CASSDRQGTEAFF. For the CDR3, the DNA is TGTGCCAGCAGTGATAGGCAGGGGACTGAAGCTTTCTTT.

In this sample, this clone turned up a few times. This sequence joins TRBV3-1 (or the pseudogene TRBV3-2) and TRBJ1-5; D remains unclear. The V end was cut by 2 bases, the J end by 4 bases, with 9 bases between. The CDR3 loop spans 14 amino acids. CDR1 is LGHDT and CDR2 is YNNKEL in the germline V gene (reference sequence). CDR3 amino acids: CASSQNYGNQPQHF. The CDR3 nucleotides are TGTGCCAGCAGCCAAAACTACGGGAATCAGCCCCAGCATTTT.

The chain employs TRBV5-4 and TRBJ1-2; TRBD1 might be the D (5 bases). The V gene lost 2 bases and the J gene lost 5 bases, with 10 bases spanning the gap. The CDR3 loop spans 13 amino acids. The germline V gene has CDR1 SGHNT and CDR2 YYREEE (reference sequence). The CDR3 protein is CASSLPGTYGYTF. CDR3 in DNA: TGTGCCAGCAGCTTACCCGGGACTTATGGCTACACCTTC.